This T cell receptor beta chain comes out of a study of chemoradiotherapy in HPV16-positive cancers. The germline V gene encodes CDR1 SGHTA and CDR2 FQGNSA. The CDR3 contains 13 residues. V was pared by 2 bases and J by 5 bases, with 9 bases between. The data were produced by immunoSEQ multiplex PCR, yet TCRdb's version contains in-frame clones alone and is incomplete. The sample yields around 16,000 clones, over 70% seen once. The receptor was derived from a human donor with HPV-associated anogenital cancer. J is TRBJ1-2 and V is TRBV7-2; D call uncertain. Collection of the sample occurred from a patient who underwent chemoradiotherapy. The CDR3 nucleotides read TGTGCCAGCAGCTTAACACGGCTTTATGGCTACACCTTC. Translated: CASSLTRLYGYTF.